This entry concerns a single T cell receptor (beta chain). The antigen it recognizes is unknown. The record has no base qualities; no much larger clone is one base away. The donors were included in the validation cohort of over a hundred subjects, a group kept apart from the roughly 610-subject first cohort. The sample originates from a study of cytomegalovirus exposure and HLA in healthy donors listed by TCRdb under 2017. About the investigation overall: The roughly 670 repertoires of the first cohort and the roughly 110 validation repertoires were produced on the same platform, according to a later analysis. To predict cytomegalovirus infection status, the study brought together high-throughput TCR immunosequencing, statistical association of individual TCRs with disease status, and machine learning. The aim of the study was to test whether cataloging public T cell receptors could identify signatures of past pathogen exposure. A separate validation cohort of approximately 130 different subjects was used in addition to the roughly 640-subject first cohort.

Spanning cysteine to phenylalanine, the CDR3 consists of 15 amino acids. Just the 45-base CDR3 DNA is kept, in frame starting at base 1. CDR1 and CDR2 are read off the germline V gene as SGHTA and FQGTGA. V trim: 5 bases; J trim: 7 bases; unmatched bases: 13. The receptor library was made with the immunoSEQ multiplex PCR assay. Per the original workflow: A statistical classification framework was built for diagnosing cytomegalovirus status from the catalog of TCR beta chain sequences. TCRdb took this table from immuneACCESS and kept in-frame rearrangements with V and J called. Such tables lack part of the clones; where checked against another copy, unresolved V genes explain under half of the gap, and the rest is unexplained. The DNA gave D and trimming, while V, J and clone size come from that table. The sample table shows 55,000 to 70,000 clones, and 90% to 95% are seen once. Clones ranked in the top ten supply around 2.2% of the sample.

Overall results and qualifications from the work: A later analysis had no HLA typing for the validation cohort, so co-occurrence there was scored across all 130 or so repertoires. In the study, around 160 TCR beta chains were listed as associated with cytomegalovirus. In a later analysis, TCRs clustered in the first cohort were found to also tend to co-occur in the roughly 120 validation repertoires, with 90% to 95% of cluster scores above 0. Three of the identified cytomegalovirus-associated TCR beta chains were confirmed in vitro to be specific for cytomegalovirus antigens. It was suggested by the authors that the approach could potentially be generalized to other disease states and immunological phenotypes. Across donors, most TCR sequences were observed very rarely, whereas some public TCRs were present in many individuals. The classifier was reported to diagnose cytomegalovirus status with high specificity and sensitivity in both the original cohort and the validation cohort.

Sequencing was carried out using PBMCs. The rearranged segments are TRBV7-3 and TRBJ2-7, with 8 central nucleotides matching TRBD2. This TCR derives from a woman aged 30 to 39 in good health and CMV-seronegative. The CDR3 protein is CASSPLGAGEGEQYF. The DNA reads TGTGCCAGCAGCCCCCTAGGAGCGGGAGAGGGGGAGCAGTACTTC.